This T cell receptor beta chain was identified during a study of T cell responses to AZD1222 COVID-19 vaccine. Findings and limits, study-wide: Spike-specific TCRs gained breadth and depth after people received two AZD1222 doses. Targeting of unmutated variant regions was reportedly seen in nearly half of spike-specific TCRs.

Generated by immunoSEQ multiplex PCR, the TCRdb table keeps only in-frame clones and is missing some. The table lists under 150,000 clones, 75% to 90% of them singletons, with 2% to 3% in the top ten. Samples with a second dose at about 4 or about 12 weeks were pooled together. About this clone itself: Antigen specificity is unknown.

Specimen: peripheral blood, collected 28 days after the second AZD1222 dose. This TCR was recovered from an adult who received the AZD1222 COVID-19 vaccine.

The CDR3 loop reads CATSDQKAGTSGGPRNEQFF. The CDR3 nucleotides are TGTGCCACCAGTGATCAGAAGGCAGGGACTAGCGGGGGCCCGAGGAATGAGCAGTTCTTC. The chain links TRBV24-1 to TRBJ2-1; 14 positions match TRBD2. CDR3 size: 20 residues. Germline values: CDR1 KGHDR, CDR2 SFDVKD. The V gene end was trimmed by 3 bases and the J gene end by 7 bases; junction bases not matched to a gene: 16.